The sequence of this TCR beta chain was determined in a study of T cell responses to AZD1222 COVID-19 vaccine. Study at large: Researchers grouped second doses given at about 4 or about 12 weeks into one pool.

On this clone itself: Its cognate antigen is unknown.

Produced via immunoSEQ multiplex PCR; TCRdb's table is partial and in-frame only. The sample holds some 100,000 clones, around nine tenths seen once. This CDR3 spans 15 amino acids. The J segment lost 3 bases and the V segment lost 5 bases, leaving 9 bases of the junction unmatched. Germline CDR1 reads MNHEY; CDR2 reads SVGAGI. Study findings and constraints: There were mostly white British donors and more females than males, and clonal diversity was possibly underestimated.

The sequence came from an adult in good health. The input for sequencing was peripheral blood, taken on day 0 of AZD1222 vaccination. The genes are TRBV6-5 and TRBJ2-7; 8 nucleotides align to TRBD1. The CDR3: CASSTYGQGSYEQYF. The CDR3 DNA follows: TGTGCCAGCAGTACCTACGGACAGGGCAGCTACGAGCAGTACTTC.